What follows is one TCR beta chain and its context. As yet, its antigen is unknown. The CDR3 covers 21 residues. Germline lookup yields CDR1 LNHDA and CDR2 SQIVND (reference sequence). The V end lost 4 bases, the J end lost 2 bases, and 27 bases lay between the germline ends. The table came from immunoSEQ multiplex PCR; TCRdb's copy has only in-frame clones and leaves some out. The table includes 300,000 to 400,000 clones, roughly nine tenths detected once. This sample was taken from a study of Ad26.COV2.S vaccination and SARS-CoV-2 variants. On the study more broadly: Donor participated within the Ad26.COV2.S arm of the COV1001 trial.

The treatment was: approximately 18 received Ad26.COV2.S at low or high dose, single or two shots; several received placebo; per-sample allocation not given. Day 63 after the first vaccine or placebo injection was the time point for sampling. The study, taken as a whole, reports: Recipients of either vaccine or placebo displayed similar breadth of non-spike TCRs.

The specimen was peripheral blood, collected in a trial of Ad26.COV2.S vaccine versus placebo. The sequence derives from a person aged 18-65 years who received the Ad26.COV2.S COVID-19 vaccine or a placebo. The chain couples TRBV19 to TRBJ2-6, with a tentative D call TRBD1 (6 bases). The CDR3 region is CASSKRRQVGALGPGANVLTF. CDR3 nucleotide sequence: TGTGCCAGTAGTAAGCGTCGACAGGTTGGGGCACTAGGGCCTGGGGCCAACGTCCTGACTTTC.